The TCR beta chain under discussion was sequenced for a study of CD8+CD57+ T cells in acquired aplastic anemia. Study as a whole: The study obtained an average of 3.2 ug of DNA from sorted CD4+ and CD8+ cells. Findings and limits, study-wide: Shared by patients and controls, nearly 30 CD8+ CDR3s were abundant in patients.

Patients who underwent sequencing had shown CD8+CD57+ cell expansion by flow cytometry. Patients had undergone no therapy by the time their blood was sampled. This CDR3 region has 13 residues. Details on this clonotype: Its antigen remains unidentified. Mismatch with germline at one junction end may stem from a read error.

Genomic DNA provided the template from which TCR beta VDJ and CDR3 profiles were obtained. TCRdb re-derived calls from the reads in MiXCR, one entry per CDR3 protein. The data contain roughly 500,000 distinct CDR3 sequences, around a third of them seen just once; the ten biggest clones take up around 0.82%. V gene TRBV5-3 combines with J gene TRBJ2-5; D not certain. TRBV5-3 is identified as an open reading frame with a role that is uncertain. This TCR came from a human donor with aplastic anemia. The sample comprised sorted CD4+, CD8+, or CD8+CD57+ T cells (not recorded which) from PBMCs. The CDR3 DNA reads TGTGCCAGCAGCTTGGACCCACAAGAGACCCAGTACTTC. As protein: CASSLDPQETQYF.